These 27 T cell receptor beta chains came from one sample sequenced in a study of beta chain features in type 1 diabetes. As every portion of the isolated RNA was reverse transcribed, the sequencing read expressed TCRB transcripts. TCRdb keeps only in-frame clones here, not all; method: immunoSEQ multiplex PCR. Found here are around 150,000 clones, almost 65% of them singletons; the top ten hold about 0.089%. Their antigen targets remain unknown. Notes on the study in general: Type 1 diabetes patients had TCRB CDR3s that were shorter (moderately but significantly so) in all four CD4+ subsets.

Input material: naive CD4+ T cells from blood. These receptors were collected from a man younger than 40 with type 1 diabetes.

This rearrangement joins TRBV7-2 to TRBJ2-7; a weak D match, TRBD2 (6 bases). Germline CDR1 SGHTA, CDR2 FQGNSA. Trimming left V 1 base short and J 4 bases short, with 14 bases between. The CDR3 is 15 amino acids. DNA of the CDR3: TGTGCCAGCAGCTTAGGGGCGGGGCCGCTTTACGAGCAGTACTTC. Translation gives CASSLGAGPLYEQYF.

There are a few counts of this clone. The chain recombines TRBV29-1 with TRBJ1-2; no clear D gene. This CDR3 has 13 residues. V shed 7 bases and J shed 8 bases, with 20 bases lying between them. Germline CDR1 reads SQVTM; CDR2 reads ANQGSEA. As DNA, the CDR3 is TGCAGCGCCTGGGAGGGCATATCCCTCGGCTACACCTTC. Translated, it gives CSAWEGISLGYTF. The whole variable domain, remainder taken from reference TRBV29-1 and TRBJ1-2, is SAVISQKPSRDICQRGTSLTIQCQVDSQVTMMFWYRQQPGQSLTLIATANQGSEATYESGFVIDKFPISRPNLTFSTLTVSNMSPEDSSIYLCSAWEGISLGYTFGSGTRLTVV.

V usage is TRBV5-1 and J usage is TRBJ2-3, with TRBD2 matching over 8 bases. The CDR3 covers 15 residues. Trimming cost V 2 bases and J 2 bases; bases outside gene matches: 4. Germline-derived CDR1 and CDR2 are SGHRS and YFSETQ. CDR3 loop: CASSFIAGTTDTQYF. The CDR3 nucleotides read TGCGCCAGCAGCTTTATAGCGGGGACCACAGATACGCAGTATTTT.

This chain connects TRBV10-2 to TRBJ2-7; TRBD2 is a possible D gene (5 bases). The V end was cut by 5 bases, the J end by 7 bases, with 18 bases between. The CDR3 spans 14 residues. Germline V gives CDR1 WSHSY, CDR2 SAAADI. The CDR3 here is CASSQGPGGYEQYF. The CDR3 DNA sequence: TGCGCCAGCAGTCAAGGGCCCGGCGGGTATGAGCAGTACTTC.

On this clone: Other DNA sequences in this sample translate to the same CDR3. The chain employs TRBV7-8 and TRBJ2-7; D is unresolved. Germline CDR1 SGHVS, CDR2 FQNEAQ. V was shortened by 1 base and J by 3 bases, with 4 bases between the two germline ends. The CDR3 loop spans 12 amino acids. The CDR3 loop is CASSLESYEQYF. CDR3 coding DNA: TGTGCCAGCAGCTTAGAGAGCTACGAGCAGTACTTC.

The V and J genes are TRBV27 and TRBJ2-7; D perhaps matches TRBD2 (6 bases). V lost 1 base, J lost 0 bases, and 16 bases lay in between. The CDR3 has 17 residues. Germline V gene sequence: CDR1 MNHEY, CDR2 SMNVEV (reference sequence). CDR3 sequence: CASSLWPPAGSSYEQYF. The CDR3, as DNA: TGTGCCAGCAGTTTATGGCCCCCCGCGGGAAGCTCCTACGAGCAGTACTTC.

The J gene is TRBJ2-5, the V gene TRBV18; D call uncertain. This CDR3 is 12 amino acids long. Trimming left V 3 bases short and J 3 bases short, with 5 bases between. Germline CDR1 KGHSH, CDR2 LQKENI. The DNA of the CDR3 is TGTGCCAGCTCACCCATTAAAGAGACCCAGTACTTC. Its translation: CASSPIKETQYF.

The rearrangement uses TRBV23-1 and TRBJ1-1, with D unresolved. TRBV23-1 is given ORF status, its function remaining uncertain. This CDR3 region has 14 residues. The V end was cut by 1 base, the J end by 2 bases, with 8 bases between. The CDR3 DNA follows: TGCGCCAGCAGTCAATGCGGGCGTAACACTGAAGCTTTCTTT. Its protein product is CASSQCGRNTEAFF.

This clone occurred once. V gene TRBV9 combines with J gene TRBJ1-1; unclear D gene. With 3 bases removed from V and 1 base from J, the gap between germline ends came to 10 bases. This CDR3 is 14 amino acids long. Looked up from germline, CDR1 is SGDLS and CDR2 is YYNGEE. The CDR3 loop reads CASSATVENTEAFF. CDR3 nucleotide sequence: TGTGCCAGCAGCGCTACCGTGGAGAACACTGAAGCTTTCTTT.

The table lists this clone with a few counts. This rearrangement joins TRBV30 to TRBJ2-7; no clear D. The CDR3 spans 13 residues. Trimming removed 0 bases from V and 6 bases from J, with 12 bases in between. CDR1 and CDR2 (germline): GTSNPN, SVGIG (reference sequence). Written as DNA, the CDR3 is TGTGCCTGGAGTGTACACGCCCCCGGCGAGCAGTACTTC. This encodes CAWSVHAPGEQYF.

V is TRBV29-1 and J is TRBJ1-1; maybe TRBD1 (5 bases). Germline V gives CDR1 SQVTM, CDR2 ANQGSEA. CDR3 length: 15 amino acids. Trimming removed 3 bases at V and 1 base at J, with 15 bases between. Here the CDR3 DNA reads TGCAGCGTTGACCCATCTACCGACAGGAACACTGAAGCTTTCTTT. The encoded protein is CSVDPSTDRNTEAFF.

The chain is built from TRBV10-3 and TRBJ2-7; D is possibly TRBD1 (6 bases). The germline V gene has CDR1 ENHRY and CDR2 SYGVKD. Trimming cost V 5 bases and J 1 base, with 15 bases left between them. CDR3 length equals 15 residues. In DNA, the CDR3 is TGTGCCATCAGTTCCCCCCCGGACAGTTCCTACGAGCAGTACTTC. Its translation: CAISSPPDSSYEQYF.

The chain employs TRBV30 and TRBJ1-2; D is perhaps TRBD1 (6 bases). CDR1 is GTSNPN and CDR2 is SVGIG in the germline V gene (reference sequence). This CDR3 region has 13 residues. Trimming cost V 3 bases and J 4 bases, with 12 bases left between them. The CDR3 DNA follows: TGTGCCTGGAGCACAACAGGGACCTATGGCTACACCTTC. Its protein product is CAWSTTGTYGYTF.

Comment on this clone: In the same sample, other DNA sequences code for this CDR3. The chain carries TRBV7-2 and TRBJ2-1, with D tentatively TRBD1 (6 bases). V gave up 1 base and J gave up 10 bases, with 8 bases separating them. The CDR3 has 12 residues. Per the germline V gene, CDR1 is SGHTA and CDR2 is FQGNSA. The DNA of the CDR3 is TGTGCCAGCAGCTTAGTGGGGACAGAGCAGTTCTTC. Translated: CASSLVGTEQFF.

CDR3 protein: CASSLGRGLAEQYF. The CDR3 DNA is TGTGCCAGCAGCTTAGGCCGGGGGCTCGCCGAGCAGTACTTC. The chain joins TRBV11-2 to TRBJ2-7; D may correspond to TRBD1 or TRBD2 (6 bases each). The V gene lost 1 base and the J gene lost 6 bases, with 13 bases spanning the gap. The CDR3 runs to 14 residues. CDR1 SGHAT and CDR2 FQNNGV come from the germline V gene.

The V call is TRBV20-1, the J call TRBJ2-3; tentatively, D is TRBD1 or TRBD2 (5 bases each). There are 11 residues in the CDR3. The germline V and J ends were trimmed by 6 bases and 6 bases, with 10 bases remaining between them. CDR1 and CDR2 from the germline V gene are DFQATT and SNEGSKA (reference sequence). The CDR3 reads CSAAGTDTQYF. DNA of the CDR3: TGCAGTGCAGCAGGGACGGATACGCAGTATTTT.

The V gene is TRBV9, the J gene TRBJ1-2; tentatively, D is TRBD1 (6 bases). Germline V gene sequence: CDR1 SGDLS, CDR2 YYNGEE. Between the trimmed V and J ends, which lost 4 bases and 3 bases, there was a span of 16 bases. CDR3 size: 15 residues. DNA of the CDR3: TGTGCCAGCAGCTCCCGGGCAGGGGAGGACTATGGCTACACCTTC. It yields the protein CASSSRAGEDYGYTF.

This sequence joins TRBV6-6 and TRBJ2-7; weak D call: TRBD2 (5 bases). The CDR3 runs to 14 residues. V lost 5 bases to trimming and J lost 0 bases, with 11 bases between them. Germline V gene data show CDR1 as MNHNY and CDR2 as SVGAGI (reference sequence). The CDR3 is CASSPLEVSYEQYF. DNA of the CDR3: TGTGCCAGCAGTCCCTTGGAGGTCTCCTACGAGCAGTACTTC.

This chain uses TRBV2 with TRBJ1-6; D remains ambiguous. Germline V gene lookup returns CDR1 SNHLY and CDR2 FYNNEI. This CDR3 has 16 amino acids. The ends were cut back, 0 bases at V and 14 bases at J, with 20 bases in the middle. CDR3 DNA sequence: TGTGCCAGCAGTGAAGCGCAAGTGGGCGCCTTTAAGTCCCTCCACTTT. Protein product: CASSEAQVGAFKSLHF.

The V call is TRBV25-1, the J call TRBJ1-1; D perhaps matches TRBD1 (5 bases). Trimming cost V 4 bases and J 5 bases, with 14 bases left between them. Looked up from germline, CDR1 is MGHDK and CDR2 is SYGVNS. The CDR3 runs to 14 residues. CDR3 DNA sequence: TGTGCCAGCAGTGCGAGAAGGGGACGGACTGAAGCTTTCTTT. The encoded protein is CASSARRGRTEAFF.

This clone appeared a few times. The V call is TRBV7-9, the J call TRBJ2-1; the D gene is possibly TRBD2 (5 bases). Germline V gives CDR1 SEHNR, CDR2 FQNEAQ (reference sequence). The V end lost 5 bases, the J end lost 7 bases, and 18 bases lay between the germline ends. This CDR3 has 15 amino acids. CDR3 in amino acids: CASSLTGPPGNEQFF. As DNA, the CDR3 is TGTGCCAGCAGCCTAACGGGCCCGCCGGGGAATGAGCAGTTCTTC. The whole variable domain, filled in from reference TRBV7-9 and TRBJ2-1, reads DTGVSQNPRHKITKRGQNVTFRCDPISEHNRLYWYRQTLGQGPEFLTYFQNEAQLEKSRLLSDRFSAERPKGSFSTLEIQRTEQGDSAMYLCASSLTGPPGNEQFFGPGTRLTVL.

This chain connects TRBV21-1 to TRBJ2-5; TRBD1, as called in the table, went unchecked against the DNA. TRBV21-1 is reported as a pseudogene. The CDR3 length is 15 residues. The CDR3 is CASSKAALPPETQYF. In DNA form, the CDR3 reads TGTGCCAGCAGCAAAGCGGCCTTGCCCCCTGAGACCCAGTACTTC.

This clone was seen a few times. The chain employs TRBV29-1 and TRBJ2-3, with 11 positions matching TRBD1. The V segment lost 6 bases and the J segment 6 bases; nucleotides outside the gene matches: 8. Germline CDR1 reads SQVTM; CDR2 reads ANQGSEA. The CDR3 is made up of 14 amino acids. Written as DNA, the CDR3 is TGCAGCGTGGCCGGGACAGGGGGTGCGGATACGCAGTATTTT. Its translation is CSVAGTGGADTQYF.

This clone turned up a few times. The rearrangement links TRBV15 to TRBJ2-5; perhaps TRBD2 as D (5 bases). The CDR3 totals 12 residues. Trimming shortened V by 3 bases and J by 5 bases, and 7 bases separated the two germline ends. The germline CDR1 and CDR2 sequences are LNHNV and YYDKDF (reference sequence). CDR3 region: CATSSRGETQYF. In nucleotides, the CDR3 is TGTGCCACCAGCAGCAGAGGGGAGACCCAGTACTTC.

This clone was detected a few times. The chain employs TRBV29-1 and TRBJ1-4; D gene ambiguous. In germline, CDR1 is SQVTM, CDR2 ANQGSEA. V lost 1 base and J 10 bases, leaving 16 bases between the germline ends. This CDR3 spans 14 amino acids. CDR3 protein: CSVEVPSKVGKLFF. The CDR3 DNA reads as TGCAGCGTTGAAGTGCCCAGTAAAGTGGGAAAACTGTTTTTT.

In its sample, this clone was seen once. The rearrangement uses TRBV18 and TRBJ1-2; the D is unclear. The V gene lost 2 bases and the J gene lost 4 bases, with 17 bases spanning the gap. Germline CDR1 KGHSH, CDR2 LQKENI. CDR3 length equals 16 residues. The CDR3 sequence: CASSPNQLALLYGYTF. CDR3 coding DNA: TGTGCCAGCTCACCAAATCAGCTGGCCCTTCTCTATGGCTACACCTTC.

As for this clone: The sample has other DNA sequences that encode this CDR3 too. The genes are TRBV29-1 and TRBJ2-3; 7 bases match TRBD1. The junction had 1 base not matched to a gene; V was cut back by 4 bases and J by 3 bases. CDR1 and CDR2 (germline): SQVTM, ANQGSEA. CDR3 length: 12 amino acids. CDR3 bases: TGCAGCGTTGCACAGGGGACAGATACGCAGTATTTT. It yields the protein CSVAQGTDTQYF.